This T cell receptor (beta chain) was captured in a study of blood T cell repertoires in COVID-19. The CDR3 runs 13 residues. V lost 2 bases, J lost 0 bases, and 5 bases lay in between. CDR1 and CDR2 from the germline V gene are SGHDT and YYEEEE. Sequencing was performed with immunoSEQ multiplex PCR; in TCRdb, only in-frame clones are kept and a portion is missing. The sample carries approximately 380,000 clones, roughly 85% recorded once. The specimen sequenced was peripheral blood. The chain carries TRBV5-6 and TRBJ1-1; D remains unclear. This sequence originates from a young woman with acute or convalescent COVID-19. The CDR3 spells CASSFGLNTEAFF. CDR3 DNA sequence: TGTGCCAGCAGCTTTGGGCTGAACACTGAAGCTTTCTTT.